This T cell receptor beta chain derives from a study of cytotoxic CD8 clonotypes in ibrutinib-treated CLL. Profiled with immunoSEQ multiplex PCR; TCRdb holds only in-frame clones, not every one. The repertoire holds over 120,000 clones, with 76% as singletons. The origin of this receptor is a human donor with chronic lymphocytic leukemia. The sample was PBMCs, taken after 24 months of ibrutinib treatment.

The CDR3 here is CASSQVEGAQYF. DNA for the CDR3: TGCGCCAGCAGCCAAGTGGAAGGAGCGCAGTATTTT. V usage is TRBV4-3 and J usage is TRBJ2-3; the D is unclear. Per the germline V gene, CDR1 is LGHNA and CDR2 is YSLEER. The CDR3 consists of 12 residues. V was cut by 1 base and J by 10 bases, with 9 bases left in between.